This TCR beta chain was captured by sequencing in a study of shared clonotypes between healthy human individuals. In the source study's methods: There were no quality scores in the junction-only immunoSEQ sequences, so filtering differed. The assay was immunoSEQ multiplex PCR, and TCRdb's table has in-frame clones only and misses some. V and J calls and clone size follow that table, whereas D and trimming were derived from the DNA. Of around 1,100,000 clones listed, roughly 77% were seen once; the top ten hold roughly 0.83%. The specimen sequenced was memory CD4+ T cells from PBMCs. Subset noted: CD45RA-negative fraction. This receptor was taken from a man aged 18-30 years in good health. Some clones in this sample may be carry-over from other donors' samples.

The CDR3 DNA sequence: TGTGCCAGCAGCCGCGCCGGGACCGGGGTCGCCGCTGAAGCTTTCTTT. Translation: CASSRAGTGVAAEAFF. The V gene is TRBV5-4, the J gene TRBJ1-1; D possibly corresponds to TRBD1 (5 bases). This CDR3 has 16 residues. The germline V gene has CDR1 SGHNT and CDR2 YYREEE (reference sequence). Trimming took off 4 bases at V and 6 bases at J, with 22 bases between the two ends.